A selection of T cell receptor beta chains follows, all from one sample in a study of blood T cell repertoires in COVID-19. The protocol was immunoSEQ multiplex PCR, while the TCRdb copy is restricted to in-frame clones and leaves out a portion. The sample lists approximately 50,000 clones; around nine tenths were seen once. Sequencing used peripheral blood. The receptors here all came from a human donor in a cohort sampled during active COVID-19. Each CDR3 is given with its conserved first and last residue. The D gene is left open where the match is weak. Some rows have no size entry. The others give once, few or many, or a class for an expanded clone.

CDR3 DNA: TGTGCCAGCAGCGGAGGACAGCTCTATCCCGGCCCCGGAAACACCATATATTTT; CDR3 protein: CASSGGQLYPGPGNTIYF; J gene: TRBJ1-3; D gene: NA; clone size: NA; V gene: TRBV9
CDR3 DNA: TGTGCTAGTGGTTTGGTAGCGAACACTGAAGCTTTCTTT; CDR3 protein: CASGLVANTEAFF; J gene: TRBJ1-1; D gene: NA; clone size: NA; V gene: TRBV12-5
CDR3 DNA: TGTGCCAGCAGCGAATCTCCTAGCGGGTGGGACGAGCAGTACTTC; CDR3 protein: CASSESPSGWDEQYF; J gene: TRBJ2-7; D gene: TRBD2; clone size: NA; V gene: TRBV7-2
CDR3 DNA: TGTGCCAGCAGTGAGCTCACTTTCACTGAAGCTTTCTTT; CDR3 protein: CASSELTFTEAFF; J gene: TRBJ1-1; D gene: NA; clone size: NA; V gene: TRBV6-1
CDR3 DNA: TGTGCCAGCAGTTTAACAGAGGGCCGTGGCTACACCTTC; CDR3 protein: CASSLTEGRGYTF; J gene: TRBJ1-2; D gene: NA; clone size: NA; V gene: TRBV12-3/TRBV12-4
CDR3 DNA: TGTGCCAGCAGCCAACGAGTCAACACAGATACGCAGTATTTT; CDR3 protein: CASSQRVNTDTQYF; J gene: TRBJ2-3; D gene: NA; clone size: NA; V gene: TRBV3-1/TRBV3-2
CDR3 DNA: TGTGCCAGCAGCTTAGCACAGGGAGGGGGTGAAGCTTTCTTT; CDR3 protein: CASSLAQGGGEAFF; J gene: TRBJ1-1; D gene: NA; clone size: NA; V gene: TRBV7-9
CDR3 DNA: TGTGCCAGCAGCCCCAACCGGGACAGATCACCCTACGAGCAGTACTTC; CDR3 protein: CASSPNRDRSPYEQYF; J gene: TRBJ2-7; D gene: TRBD1; clone size: NA; V gene: TRBV11-3
CDR3 DNA: TGTGCCAGCAGCCCCCTGGTGAGCCGTCAAGAGACCCAGTACTTC; CDR3 protein: CASSPLVSRQETQYF; J gene: TRBJ2-5; D gene: NA; clone size: NA; V gene: TRBV7-9
CDR3 DNA: TGTGCCAGCAGCTCCCAAGGGACAGGCGGTTCAGATACGCAGTATTTT; CDR3 protein: CASSSQGTGGSDTQYF; J gene: TRBJ2-3; D gene: TRBD1; clone size: NA; V gene: TRBV7-2
CDR3 DNA: TGTGCCAGCAGCGTAGGACTAGTCCCCGGCACAGATACGCAGTATTTT; CDR3 protein: CASSVGLVPGTDTQYF; J gene: TRBJ2-3; D gene: NA; clone size: NA; V gene: TRBV9
CDR3 DNA: TGTGCCAGCAGCCCAATCGCGGGCTCCTCCTACGAGCAGTACTTC; CDR3 protein: CASSPIAGSSYEQYF; J gene: TRBJ2-7; D gene: NA; clone size: NA; V gene: TRBV7-6
CDR3 DNA: TGTGCCAGCAGCTTAGACAGGGGACCCCAAGAGACCCAGTACTTC; CDR3 protein: CASSLDRGPQETQYF; J gene: TRBJ2-5; D gene: TRBD1; clone size: NA; V gene: TRBV7-7
CDR3 DNA: TGCGCCAGCAGACAGGGTCAAACTAATGAAAAACTGTTTTTT; CDR3 protein: CASRQGQTNEKLFF; J gene: TRBJ1-4; D gene: NA; clone size: NA; V gene: TRBV4-1
CDR3 DNA: TGTGCCAGCAGGCGACAGGGTCGAGGTGAGACCCAGTACTTC; CDR3 protein: CASRRQGRGETQYF; J gene: TRBJ2-5; D gene: TRBD1; clone size: NA; V gene: TRBV6-5
CDR3 DNA: TGTGCCAGCAGTTGGGCGGGGAGCGCCTACGAGCAGTACTTC; CDR3 protein: CASSWAGSAYEQYF; J gene: TRBJ2-7; D gene: NA; clone size: NA; V gene: TRBV27
CDR3 DNA: TGTGCCAGCAGCTTCACCATTAGCTCCTACGAGCAGTACTTC; CDR3 protein: CASSFTISSYEQYF; J gene: TRBJ2-7; D gene: NA; clone size: NA; V gene: TRBV7-2
CDR3 DNA: TGTGCCAGCAGTTACATGATAACGGCGGGGACTGAAGCTTTCTTT; CDR3 protein: CASSYMITAGTEAFF; J gene: TRBJ1-1; D gene: NA; clone size: NA; V gene: TRBV6-2/TRBV6-3
CDR3 DNA: TGCGCCAGCAGCCAAGAACAGGGCGACTATGGCTACACCTTC; CDR3 protein: CASSQEQGDYGYTF; J gene: TRBJ1-2; D gene: NA; clone size: NA; V gene: TRBV4-3
CDR3 DNA: TGTGCCAGCAGCCAGGACAGGGAAGGTGGCTACACCTTC; CDR3 protein: CASSQDREGGYTF; J gene: TRBJ1-2; D gene: TRBD1; clone size: NA; V gene: TRBV11-1
CDR3 DNA: TGTGCCAGTACTCGAGCGGGAGTTGAGCAGTTCTTC; CDR3 protein: CASTRAGVEQFF; J gene: TRBJ2-1; D gene: TRBD2; clone size: NA; V gene: TRBV3-1/TRBV3-2
CDR3 DNA: TGCGCCAGCAGCTTGGACCGGTCCCCCGGGGGGGCCTTTCGGGCTAACTATGGCTACACCTTC; CDR3 protein: CASSLDRSPGGAFRANYGYTF; J gene: TRBJ1-2; D gene: NA; clone size: NA; V gene: TRBV5-1
CDR3 DNA: TGTGCCAGCAGTTCGTCGCCCAGGACTGGGGCCAACGTCCTGACTTTC; CDR3 protein: CASSSSPRTGANVLTF; J gene: TRBJ2-6; D gene: NA; clone size: NA; V gene: TRBV6-2/TRBV6-3
CDR3 DNA: TGTGCCAGCAGCTACTCTAGCTCTCTCCCTCACAATGAGCAGTTCTTC; CDR3 protein: CASSYSSSLPHNEQFF; J gene: TRBJ2-1; D gene: NA; clone size: NA; V gene: TRBV7-9
CDR3 DNA: TGTGCCTCCCAGGAAGCAGGGTGGGCAGATACGCAGTATTTT; CDR3 protein: CASQEAGWADTQYF; J gene: TRBJ2-3; D gene: NA; clone size: NA; V gene: TRBV6-5
CDR3 DNA: TGCGCCAGCAACCGCGGGACAGGGTCTGTCGAGCAGTACTTC; CDR3 protein: CASNRGTGSVEQYF; J gene: TRBJ2-7; D gene: TRBD1; clone size: NA; V gene: TRBV5-1
CDR3 DNA: TGTGCCAGCAGCCGTACCTGGACTCCGAGGGCTACGCAGTATTTT; CDR3 protein: CASSRTWTPRATQYF; J gene: TRBJ2-3; D gene: NA; clone size: NA; V gene: TRBV7-2
CDR3 DNA: TGTGCCAGCACCCCGGCAGGGCGCTCGGATGGCTACACCTTC; CDR3 protein: CASTPAGRSDGYTF; J gene: TRBJ1-2; D gene: NA; clone size: NA; V gene: TRBV7-2
CDR3 DNA: TGTGCCAGCAGCCCGGGAGCCGGGGAGCTGTTTTTT; CDR3 protein: CASSPGAGELFF; J gene: TRBJ2-2; D gene: NA; clone size: NA; V gene: TRBV5-4
CDR3 DNA: TGTGCCAGCAGTCCAACGGAGACAGGGGGCACTGAAGCTTTCTTT; CDR3 protein: CASSPTETGGTEAFF; J gene: TRBJ1-1; D gene: TRBD1; clone size: NA; V gene: TRBV27
CDR3 DNA: TGTGCCAGCAGCCAAGAACGCGCGATAGTGAACATTCAGTACTTC; CDR3 protein: CASSQERAIVNIQYF; J gene: TRBJ2-4; D gene: NA; clone size: once; V gene: TRBV3-1/TRBV3-2
CDR3 DNA: TGTGCCAGTAGTTTACAGGGCTGGGACAATCAGCCCCAGCATTTT; CDR3 protein: CASSLQGWDNQPQHF; J gene: TRBJ1-5; D gene: NA; clone size: NA; V gene: TRBV19
CDR3 DNA: TGTGCCAGCAGCCGACGGGACACCGGGGAGCTGTTTTTT; CDR3 protein: CASSRRDTGELFF; J gene: TRBJ2-2; D gene: NA; clone size: NA; V gene: TRBV7-6
CDR3 DNA: TGCGCCAGCAGCATTATACCGGGACAGGGGAGCACCGGGGAGCTGTTTTTT; CDR3 protein: CASSIIPGQGSTGELFF; J gene: TRBJ2-2; D gene: TRBD1; clone size: NA; V gene: TRBV5-1
CDR3 DNA: TGTGCCAGCAGCGTTAGCCCACAAGGCACAGATACGCAGTATTTT; CDR3 protein: CASSVSPQGTDTQYF; J gene: TRBJ2-3; D gene: NA; clone size: NA; V gene: TRBV9
CDR3 DNA: TGTGCCACCAAAGAGTCACCCCCAGATACGCAGTATTTT; CDR3 protein: CATKESPPDTQYF; J gene: TRBJ2-3; D gene: NA; clone size: NA; V gene: TRBV5-5
CDR3 DNA: TGTGCCAGCAGCCTCCTCGGCCGCGGAGTAGAGACCCAGTACTTC; CDR3 protein: CASSLLGRGVETQYF; J gene: TRBJ2-5; D gene: NA; clone size: NA; V gene: TRBV3-1/TRBV3-2
CDR3 DNA: TGCAGTGCTAGTTCTCCGTCAGGGGGTCGATCGGGCACAGATACGCAGTATTTT; CDR3 protein: CSASSPSGGRSGTDTQYF; J gene: TRBJ2-3; D gene: TRBD1; clone size: NA; V gene: TRBV20-1
CDR3 DNA: TGTGCCAGCAGTTTGCCGGAGGGTTACGAGCAGTACTTC; CDR3 protein: CASSLPEGYEQYF; J gene: TRBJ2-7; D gene: NA; clone size: once; V gene: TRBV28
CDR3 DNA: TGTGCCAGCAGTTTATCAGGGACAGGGACGGCTGAAGCTTTCTTT; CDR3 protein: CASSLSGTGTAEAFF; J gene: TRBJ1-1; D gene: TRBD1; clone size: NA; V gene: TRBV27
CDR3 DNA: TGTGCCAGCAGCCAAGAGGGACAGGGGGCCTACGAGCAGTACTTC; CDR3 protein: CASSQEGQGAYEQYF; J gene: TRBJ2-7; D gene: TRBD1; clone size: NA; V gene: TRBV14
CDR3 DNA: TGTGCCAGTACACCCTTGGACAGTCACTATGGCTACACCTTC; CDR3 protein: CASTPLDSHYGYTF; J gene: TRBJ1-2; D gene: NA; clone size: NA; V gene: TRBV19